These 14 T cell receptor beta chains were sequenced from one sample in a study of monozygotic twins with inflammatory bowel disease. Each CDR3 protein gets one entry in TCRdb, which reprocessed the 5' RACE reads and gives no DNA. The sample table includes 350,000 to 400,000 distinct CDR3 sequences. The sample comprised blood. The receptors here all came from a human donor with ulcerative colitis or Crohn's disease, or a healthy co-twin of an affected twin (not recorded which).

J is TRBJ2-6 and V is TRBV20-1; the TCRdb D gene call, TRBD2, has no DNA to confirm it. The CDR3 spans 16 residues. The germline V gene has CDR1 DFQATT and CDR2 SNEGSKA (reference sequence). This CDR3 reads CSATTSGIPGANVLTF.

V usage is TRBV11-2 and J usage is TRBJ1-2. The CDR3 length is 13 residues. Germline V gene data show CDR1 as SGHAT and CDR2 as FQNNGV. The CDR3 spells CASSLDLPYGYTF.

V is TRBV12-3 or TRBV12-4 and J is TRBJ2-4; TCRdb's D call, TRBD1, is unchecked because there is no DNA. CDR3 length: 18 amino acids. The CDR3 protein is CASRKTGPDSLAKNIQYF.

CDR3 amino acids: CASSFDYNREDTEAFF. The V and J genes are TRBV5-8 and TRBJ1-1. CDR3 size: 16 residues. Germline V gives CDR1 SGHTS, CDR2 YDEGEE. The complete variable domain, with remaining parts taken from reference TRBV5-8 and TRBJ1-1, reads EAGVTQSPTHLIKTRGQQATLRCSPISGHTSVYWYQQALGLGLQFLLWYDEGEERNRGNFPPRFSGRQFPNYSSELNVNALELEDSALYLCASSFDYNREDTEAFFGQGTRLTVV.

The chain couples TRBV12-3 or TRBV12-4 to TRBJ1-2; TCRdb returns TRBD1, unconfirmable since there is no DNA. This CDR3 comprises 15 residues. CDR3 amino acids: CASTRTTGLNYGYTF.

The chain combines TRBV6-2 or TRBV6-3 with TRBJ2-7; TCRdb's D call of TRBD2 is untestable without DNA. The length of the CDR3 is 15 residues. The germline V gene encodes CDR1 MNHEY and CDR2 SVGEGT. The CDR3 region is CASSLAGVISYEQYF.

V usage is TRBV12-3 or TRBV12-4 and J usage is TRBJ2-5. There are 11 residues in the CDR3. CDR3 residues: CASSLSETQYF.

The rearrangement links TRBV7-9 to TRBJ1-2; checking the TCRdb D call of TRBD1 is not possible without DNA. Germline CDR1 is SEHNR and CDR2 is FQNEAQ (reference sequence). This CDR3 spans 15 amino acids. The CDR3 sequence is CASSPWDVWMEGYTF.

The genes are TRBV7-9 and TRBJ1-1. The CDR3 is made up of 15 amino acids. Germline values: CDR1 SEHNR, CDR2 FQNEAQ (reference sequence). The CDR3 sequence is CASSLISGGWTAAFF.

The chain uses TRBV10-3 and TRBJ2-1; TCRdb returns TRBD1, unconfirmable since there is no DNA. This CDR3 comprises 17 residues. Germline V gives CDR1 ENHRY, CDR2 SYGVKD. CDR3: CAISEFGPEGAYNEQFF.

The gene calls are TRBV29-1 and TRBJ2-3. The CDR3 is made up of 12 amino acids. Germline assignment: CDR1 SQVTM and CDR2 ANQGSEA. The CDR3 sequence: CSAVWGTDTQYF.

The rearrangement joins TRBV5-4 to TRBJ2-3. CDR3 length: 13 amino acids. Germline V gene lookup returns CDR1 SGHNT and CDR2 YYREEE (reference sequence). Here the CDR3 reads CASSLPSSDTQYF.

This chain links TRBV30 with TRBJ1-2; absent DNA, TCRdb's TRBD1 call cannot be checked. The CDR3 has 15 amino acids. Germline-derived CDR1 and CDR2 are GTSNPN and SVGIG (reference sequence). The CDR3 loop reads CAWIRDARHNYGYTF.

The chain recombines TRBV5-1 with TRBJ2-5; TCRdb gives TRBD1 as the D gene, but with no DNA this cannot be confirmed. The CDR3 has 14 amino acids. Germline lookup yields CDR1 SGHRS and CDR2 YFSETQ. The CDR3: CASGRPGGQETQYF.